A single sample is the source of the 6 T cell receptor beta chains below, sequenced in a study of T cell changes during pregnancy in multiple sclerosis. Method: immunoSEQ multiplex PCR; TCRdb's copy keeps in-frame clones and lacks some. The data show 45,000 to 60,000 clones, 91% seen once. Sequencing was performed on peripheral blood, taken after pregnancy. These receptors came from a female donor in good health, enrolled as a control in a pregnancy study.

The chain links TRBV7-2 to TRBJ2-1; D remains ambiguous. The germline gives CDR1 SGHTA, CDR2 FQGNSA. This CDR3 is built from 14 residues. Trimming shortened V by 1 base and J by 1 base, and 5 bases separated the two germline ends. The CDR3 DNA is TGTGCCAGCAGCTTAGTCCTGTCCTACAATGAGCAGTTCTTC. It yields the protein CASSLVLSYNEQFF.

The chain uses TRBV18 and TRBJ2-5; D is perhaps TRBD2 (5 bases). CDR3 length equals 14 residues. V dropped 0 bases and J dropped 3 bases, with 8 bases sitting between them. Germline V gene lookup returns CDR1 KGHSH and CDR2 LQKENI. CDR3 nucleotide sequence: TGTGCCAGCTCACCACCGTCTAGCAAAGAGACCCAGTACTTC. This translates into CASSPPSSKETQYF.

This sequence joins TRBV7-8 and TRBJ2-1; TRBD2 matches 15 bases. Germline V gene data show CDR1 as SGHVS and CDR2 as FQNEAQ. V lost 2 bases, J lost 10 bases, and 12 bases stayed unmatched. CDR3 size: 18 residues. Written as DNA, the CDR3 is TGTGCCAGCAGCTTACTGGGCCGCGGGACTAGCGGGAGGCGCGAGCAGTTCTTC. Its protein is CASSLLGRGTSGRREQFF.

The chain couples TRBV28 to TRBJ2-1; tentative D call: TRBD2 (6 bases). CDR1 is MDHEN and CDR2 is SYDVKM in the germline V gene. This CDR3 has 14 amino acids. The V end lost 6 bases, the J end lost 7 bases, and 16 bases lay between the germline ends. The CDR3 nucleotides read TGTGCCAGCAGGGGGGGTTCCTCTCGAAATGAGCAGTTCTTC. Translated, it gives CASRGGSSRNEQFF.

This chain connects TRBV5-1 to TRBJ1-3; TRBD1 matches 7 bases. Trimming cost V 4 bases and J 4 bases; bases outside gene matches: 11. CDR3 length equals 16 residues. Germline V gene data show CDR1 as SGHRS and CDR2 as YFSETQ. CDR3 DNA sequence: TGCGCCAGCAGCCGACAGGGACCCTTCGAAGGAAACACCATATATTTT. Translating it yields CASSRQGPFEGNTIYF.

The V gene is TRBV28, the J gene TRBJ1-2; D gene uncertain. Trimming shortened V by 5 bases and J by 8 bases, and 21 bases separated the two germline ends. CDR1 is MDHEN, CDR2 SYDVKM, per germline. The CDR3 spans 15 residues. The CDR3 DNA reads TGTGCCAGCAGTCTGGCGATGGGTGCGATCAGGGGCTACACCTTC. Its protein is CASSLAMGAIRGYTF.